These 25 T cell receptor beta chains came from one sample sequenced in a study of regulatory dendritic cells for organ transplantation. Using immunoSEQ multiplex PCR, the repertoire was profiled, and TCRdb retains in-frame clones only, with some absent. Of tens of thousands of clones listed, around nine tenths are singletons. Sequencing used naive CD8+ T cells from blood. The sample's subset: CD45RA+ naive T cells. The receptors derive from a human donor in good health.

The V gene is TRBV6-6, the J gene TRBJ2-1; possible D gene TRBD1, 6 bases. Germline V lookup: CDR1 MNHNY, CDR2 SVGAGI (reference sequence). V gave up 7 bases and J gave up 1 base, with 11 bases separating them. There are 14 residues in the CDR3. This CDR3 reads CASTAGTSYNEQFF. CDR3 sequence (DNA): TGTGCCAGCACAGCCGGGACATCCTACAATGAGCAGTTCTTC.

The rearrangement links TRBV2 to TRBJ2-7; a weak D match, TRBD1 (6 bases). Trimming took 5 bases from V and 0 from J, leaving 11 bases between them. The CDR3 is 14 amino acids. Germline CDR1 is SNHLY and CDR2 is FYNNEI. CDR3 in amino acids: CASSWTESSYEQYF. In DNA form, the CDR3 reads TGTGCCAGCAGTTGGACAGAAAGCTCCTACGAGCAGTACTTC. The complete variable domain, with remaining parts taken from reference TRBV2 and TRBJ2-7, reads EPEVTQTPSHQVTQMGQEVILRCVPISNHLYFYWYRQILGQKVEFLVSFYNNEISEKSEIFDDQFSVERPDGSNFTLKIRSTKLEDSAMYFCASSWTESSYEQYFGPGTRLTVT.

DNA of the CDR3: TGTGCCAGCAGGGGGGTAGATCGCTACAATGAGCAGTTCTTC. Translating it yields CASRGVDRYNEQFF. J is TRBJ2-1 and V is TRBV28; perhaps D is TRBD1 or TRBD2 (5 bases each). The V gene lost 6 bases and the J gene lost 3 bases, with 12 bases spanning the gap. This CDR3 spans 14 amino acids. CDR1 and CDR2 from the germline V gene are MDHEN and SYDVKM.

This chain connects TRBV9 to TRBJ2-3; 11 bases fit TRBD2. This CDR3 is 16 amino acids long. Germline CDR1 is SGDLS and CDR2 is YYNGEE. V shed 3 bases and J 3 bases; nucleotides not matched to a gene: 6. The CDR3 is CASSALGTSGTDTQYF. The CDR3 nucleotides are TGTGCCAGCAGCGCGCTTGGGACTAGCGGTACAGATACGCAGTATTTT. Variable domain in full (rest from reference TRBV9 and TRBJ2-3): DSGVTQTPKHLITATGQRVTLRCSPRSGDLSVYWYQQSLDQGLQFLIQYYNGEERAKGNILERFSAQQFPDLHSELNLSSLELGDSALYFCASSALGTSGTDTQYFGPGTRLTVL.

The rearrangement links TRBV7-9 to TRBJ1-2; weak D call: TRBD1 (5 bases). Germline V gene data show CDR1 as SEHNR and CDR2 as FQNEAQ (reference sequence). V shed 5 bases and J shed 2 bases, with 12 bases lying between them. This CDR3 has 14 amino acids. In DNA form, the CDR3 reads TGTGCCAGCAGCGGGGTCGAGGGGAACTATGGCTACACCTTC. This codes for CASSGVEGNYGYTF.

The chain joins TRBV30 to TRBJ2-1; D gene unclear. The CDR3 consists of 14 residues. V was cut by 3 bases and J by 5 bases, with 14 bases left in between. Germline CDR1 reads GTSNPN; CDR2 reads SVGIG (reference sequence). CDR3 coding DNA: TGTGCCTGGAGCCTCCGAGCGAACCACAATGAGCAGTTCTTC. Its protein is CAWSLRANHNEQFF. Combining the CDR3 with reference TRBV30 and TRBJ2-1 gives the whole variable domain SQTIHQWPATLVQPVGSPLSLECTVEGTSNPNLYWYRQAAGRGLQLLFYSVGIGQISSEVPQNLSASRPQDRQFILSSKKLLLSDSGFYLCAWSLRANHNEQFFGPGTRLTVL.

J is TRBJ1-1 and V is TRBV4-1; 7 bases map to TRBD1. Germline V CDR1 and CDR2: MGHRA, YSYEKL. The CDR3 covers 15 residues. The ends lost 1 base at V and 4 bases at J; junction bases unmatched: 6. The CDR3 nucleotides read TGCGCCAGCAGCCAAGGAACGACAGGGACCACTGAAGCTTTCTTT. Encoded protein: CASSQGTTGTTEAFF.

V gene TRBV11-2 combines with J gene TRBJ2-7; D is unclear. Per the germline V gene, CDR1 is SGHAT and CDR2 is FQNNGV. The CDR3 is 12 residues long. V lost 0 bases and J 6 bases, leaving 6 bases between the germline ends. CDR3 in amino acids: CASSLDPTEQYF. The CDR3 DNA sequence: TGTGCCAGCAGCTTAGATCCAACCGAGCAGTACTTC.

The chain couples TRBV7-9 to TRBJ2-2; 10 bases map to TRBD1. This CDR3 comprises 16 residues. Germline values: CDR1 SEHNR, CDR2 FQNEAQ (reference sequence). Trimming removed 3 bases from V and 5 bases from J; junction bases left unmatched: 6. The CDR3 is CASSLRDRGLTGELFF. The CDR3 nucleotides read TGTGCCAGCAGCTTGAGGGACAGGGGTCTAACCGGGGAGCTGTTTTTT.

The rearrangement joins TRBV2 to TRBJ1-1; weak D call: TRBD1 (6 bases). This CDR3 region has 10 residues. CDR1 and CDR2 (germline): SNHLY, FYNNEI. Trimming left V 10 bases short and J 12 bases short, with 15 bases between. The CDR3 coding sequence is TGTGCCACGTCGACAGGCGGAACTTTCTTT. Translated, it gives CATSTGGTFF.

The CDR3 region has the DNA TGTGCCAGCAGCTCAGAGGAGACCCATGGCTACACCTTC. Its protein product is CASSSEETHGYTF. The rearrangement links TRBV9 to TRBJ1-2; D unresolved. The germline V and J ends were trimmed by 4 bases and 6 bases, with 13 bases remaining between them. CDR1 is SGDLS, CDR2 YYNGEE, per germline. The CDR3 is 13 amino acids.

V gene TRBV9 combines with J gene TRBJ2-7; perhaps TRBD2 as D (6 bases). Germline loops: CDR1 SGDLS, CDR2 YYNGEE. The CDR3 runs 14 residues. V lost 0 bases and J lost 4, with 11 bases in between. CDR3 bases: TGTGCCAGCAGCGTAGGGGACTCTAATTACGAGCAGTACTTC. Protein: CASSVGDSNYEQYF.

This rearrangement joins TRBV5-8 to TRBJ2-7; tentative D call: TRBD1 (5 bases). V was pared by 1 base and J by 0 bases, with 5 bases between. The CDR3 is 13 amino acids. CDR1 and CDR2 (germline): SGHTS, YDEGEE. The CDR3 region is CASSLQGSYEQYF. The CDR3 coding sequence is TGTGCCAGCAGCTTGCAGGGCTCCTACGAGCAGTACTTC.

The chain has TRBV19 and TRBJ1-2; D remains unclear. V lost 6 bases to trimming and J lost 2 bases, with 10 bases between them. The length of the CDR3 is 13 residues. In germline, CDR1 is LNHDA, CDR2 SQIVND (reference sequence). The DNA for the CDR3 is TGTGCCAGTAGCCCGGGGAGCAACTATGGCTACACCTTC. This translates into CASSPGSNYGYTF. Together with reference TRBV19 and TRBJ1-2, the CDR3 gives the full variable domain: DGGITQSPKYLFRKEGQNVTLSCEQNLNHDAMYWYRQDPGQGLRLIYYSQIVNDFQKGDIAEGYSVSREKKESFPLTVTSAQKNPTAFYLCASSPGSNYGYTFGSGTRLTVV.

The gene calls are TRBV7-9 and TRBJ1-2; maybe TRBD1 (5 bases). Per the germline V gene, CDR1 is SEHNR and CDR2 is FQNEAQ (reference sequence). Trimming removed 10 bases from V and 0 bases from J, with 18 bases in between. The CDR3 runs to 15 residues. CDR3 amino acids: CAIPIRDSPNYGYTF. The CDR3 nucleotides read TGTGCCATTCCAATCAGAGACAGCCCTAACTATGGCTACACCTTC.

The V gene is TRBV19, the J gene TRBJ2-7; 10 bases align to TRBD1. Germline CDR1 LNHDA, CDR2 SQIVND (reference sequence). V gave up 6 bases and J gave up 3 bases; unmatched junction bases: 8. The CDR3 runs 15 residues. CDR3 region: CASSPGQGLDYEQYF. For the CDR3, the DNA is TGTGCCAGTAGCCCGGGACAGGGGCTTGACTACGAGCAGTACTTC.

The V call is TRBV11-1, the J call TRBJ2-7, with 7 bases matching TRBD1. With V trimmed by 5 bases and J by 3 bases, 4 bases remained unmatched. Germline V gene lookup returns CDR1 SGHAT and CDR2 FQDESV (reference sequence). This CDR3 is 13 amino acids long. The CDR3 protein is CASSDRVGYEQYF. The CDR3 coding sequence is TGTGCCAGCAGCGACAGGGTCGGCTACGAGCAGTACTTC.

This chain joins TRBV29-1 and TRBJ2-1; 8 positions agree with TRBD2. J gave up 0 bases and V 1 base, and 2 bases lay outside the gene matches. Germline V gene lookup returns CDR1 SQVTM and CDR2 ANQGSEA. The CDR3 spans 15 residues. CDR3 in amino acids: CSVEGLAGSYNEQFF. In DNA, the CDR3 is TGCAGCGTTGAAGGTCTAGCGGGCTCCTACAATGAGCAGTTCTTC.

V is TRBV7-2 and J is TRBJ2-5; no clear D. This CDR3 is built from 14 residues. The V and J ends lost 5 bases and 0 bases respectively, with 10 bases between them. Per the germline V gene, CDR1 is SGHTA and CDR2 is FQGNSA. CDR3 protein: CASSPPPNQETQYF. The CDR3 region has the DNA TGTGCCAGCAGCCCCCCCCCTAACCAAGAGACCCAGTACTTC.

CDR3 DNA sequence: TGCGCCAGCAGCTTGCCCGTAAACGACAGGGTTAATCAGCCCCAGCATTTT. Residues: CASSLPVNDRVNQPQHF. The chain has TRBV5-1 and TRBJ1-5; 7 bases map to TRBD1. After removal of 1 base from V and 4 bases from J, the junction contained 11 bases not matched to a gene. This CDR3 spans 17 amino acids. Germline CDR1 SGHRS, CDR2 YFSETQ.

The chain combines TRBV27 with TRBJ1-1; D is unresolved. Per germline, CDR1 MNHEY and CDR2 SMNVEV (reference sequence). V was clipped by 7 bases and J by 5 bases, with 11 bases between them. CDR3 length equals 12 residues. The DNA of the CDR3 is TGTGCCAGCATTAAAGGCCCGACTGAAGCTTTCTTT. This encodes CASIKGPTEAFF.

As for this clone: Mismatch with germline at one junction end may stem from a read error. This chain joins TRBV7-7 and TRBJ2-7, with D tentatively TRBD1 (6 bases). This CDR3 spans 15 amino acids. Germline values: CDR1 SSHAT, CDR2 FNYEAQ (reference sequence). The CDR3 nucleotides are TGTGCTAGCAGCTTAGAGGTCGGGACAAGTCACGAGCAGTACTTC. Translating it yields CASSLEVGTSHEQYF. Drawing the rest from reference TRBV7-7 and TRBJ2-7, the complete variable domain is GAGVSQSPRYKVTKRGQDVTLRCDPISSHATLYWYQQALGQGPEFLTYFNYEAQPDKSGLPSDRFSAERPEGSISTLTIQRTEQRDSAMYRCASSLEVGTSHEQYFGPGTRLTVT.

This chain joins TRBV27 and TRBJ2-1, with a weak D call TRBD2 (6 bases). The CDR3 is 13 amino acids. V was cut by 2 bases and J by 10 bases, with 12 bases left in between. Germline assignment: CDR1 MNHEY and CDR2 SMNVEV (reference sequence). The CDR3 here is CASSLGGLREQFF. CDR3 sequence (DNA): TGTGCCAGCAGTTTAGGAGGGCTCCGAGAGCAGTTCTTC.

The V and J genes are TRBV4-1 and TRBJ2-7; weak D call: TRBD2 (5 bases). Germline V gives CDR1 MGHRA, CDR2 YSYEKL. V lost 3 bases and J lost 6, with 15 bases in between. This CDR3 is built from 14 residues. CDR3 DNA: TGCGCCAGCAGCCATTCCACCGGGGATCGCGAGCAGTACTTC. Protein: CASSHSTGDREQYF.

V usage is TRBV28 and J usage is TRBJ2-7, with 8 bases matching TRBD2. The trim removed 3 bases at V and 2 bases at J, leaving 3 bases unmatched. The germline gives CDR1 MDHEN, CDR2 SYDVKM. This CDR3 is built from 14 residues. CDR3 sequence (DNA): TGTGCCAGCAGTTTTACGGGAGGGACCTACGAGCAGTACTTC. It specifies CASSFTGGTYEQYF.